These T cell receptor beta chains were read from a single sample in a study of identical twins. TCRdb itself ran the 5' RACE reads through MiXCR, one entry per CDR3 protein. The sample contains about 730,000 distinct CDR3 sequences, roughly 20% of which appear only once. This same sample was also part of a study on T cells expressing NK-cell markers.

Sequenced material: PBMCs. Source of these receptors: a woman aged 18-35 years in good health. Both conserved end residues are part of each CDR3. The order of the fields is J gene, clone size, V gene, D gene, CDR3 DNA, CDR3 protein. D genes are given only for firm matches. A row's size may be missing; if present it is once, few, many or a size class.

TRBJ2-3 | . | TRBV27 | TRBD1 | TGTGCCAGCAGTTTGGACCCAGGGGGAGATACGCAGTATTTT | CASSLDPGGDTQYF
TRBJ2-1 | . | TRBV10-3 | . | TGTGCCATCAGTGATGACTATTCCTCGTATGACAATGAGCAGTTCTTC | CAISDDYSSYDNEQFF
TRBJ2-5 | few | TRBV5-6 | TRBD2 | TGTGCCAGCAGTCCACACGGACTAGCGGGATCACAGTACTTC | CASSPHGLAGSQYF
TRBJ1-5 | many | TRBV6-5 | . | TGTGCCAGCAGTTACGGGTGGAGTCAGCCCCAGCATTTT | CASSYGWSQPQHF
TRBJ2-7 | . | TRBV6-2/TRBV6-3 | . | TGTGCCAGCAGTTACCACGACGAGGACACCTACGAGCAGTACTTC | CASSYHDEDTYEQYF
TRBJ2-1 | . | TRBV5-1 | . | TGCGCCAGCAGCTTGGACCCCATGGGTCAGGGGGGCTACAACGAGCAGTTCTTC | CASSLDPMGQGGYNEQFF
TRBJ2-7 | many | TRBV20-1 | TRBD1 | TGCAGTGCTAGAGGGGACAGGGGCTACGAGCAGTACTTC | CSARGDRGYEQYF
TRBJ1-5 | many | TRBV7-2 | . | TGTGCCAGCAGCTTATTCGGGGGCGGACAGCCCCAGCATTTT | CASSLFGGGQPQHF
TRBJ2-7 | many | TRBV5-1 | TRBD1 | TGCGCCAGCAGCCCGGGACAGTCCATCTACGAGCAGTACTTC | CASSPGQSIYEQYF
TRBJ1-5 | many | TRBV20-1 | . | TGCAGTGCCAAGCCCGACGGCAATCAGCCCCAGCATTTT | CSAKPDGNQPQHF
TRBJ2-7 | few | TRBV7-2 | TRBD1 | TGTGCCAGCAGCTTAGGTCTGGCAGGGGGTCAGGCGCAGTACTTC | CASSLGLAGGQAQYF
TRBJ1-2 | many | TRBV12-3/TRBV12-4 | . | TGTGCCAGCAGCCCCTATGGTTCTAACTATGGCTACACCTTC | CASSPYGSNYGYTF
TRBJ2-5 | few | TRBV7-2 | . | TGTGCCAGCACTTTGGGCCGGGGAGAGACCCAGTACTTC | CASTLGRGETQYF
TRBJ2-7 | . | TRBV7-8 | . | TGTGCCAGCAGCTTATCCGACAGGCCTTCCTACGAGCAGTACTTC | CASSLSDRPSYEQYF
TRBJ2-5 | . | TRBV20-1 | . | TGCAGTGCCGCGACTAAAGAGACCCAGTACTTC | CSAATKETQYF
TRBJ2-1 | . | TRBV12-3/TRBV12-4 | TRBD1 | TGTGCCGGCAAACGGACAGGAGTACTTGAGCAGTTCTTC | CAGKRTGVLEQFF
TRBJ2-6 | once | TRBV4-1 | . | TGCGCCAGCAGCCAAGATCGGGCAGGGCACTCTGGGGCCAACGTCCTGACTTTC | CASSQDRAGHSGANVLTF
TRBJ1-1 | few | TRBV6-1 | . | TGTGCCAGCAGTATCCACAGGCTGAACACTGAAGCTTTCTTT | CASSIHRLNTEAFF
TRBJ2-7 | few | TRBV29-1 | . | TGCAGCCTCAGGGACTCTGACGAGCAGTACTTC | CSLRDSDEQYF
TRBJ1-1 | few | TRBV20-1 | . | TGCAGTGCGGGTGATATGGCAGAAGCTTTCTTT | CSAGDMAEAFF
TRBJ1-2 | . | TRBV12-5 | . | TGTGCTAGTGGATCCGAGGACAGCAAGACTAACTATGGCTACACCTTC | CASGSEDSKTNYGYTF
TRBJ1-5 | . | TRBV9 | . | TGTGCCAGCAGCCCAGACGGGACACCTAATCAGCCCCAGCATTTT | CASSPDGTPNQPQHF
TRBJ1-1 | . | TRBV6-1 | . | TGTGCCAGCAAGACCGAACTGAACACTGAAGCTTTCTTT | CASKTELNTEAFF
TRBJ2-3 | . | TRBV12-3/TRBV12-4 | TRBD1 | TGTGCCAGCAGCAGGACAGGGGGTGGGGCAGATACGCAGTATTTT | CASSRTGGGADTQYF
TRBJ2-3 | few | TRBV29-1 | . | TGCAGCGGCAGTTATCATCCTTCTGATACGCAGTATTTT | CSGSYHPSDTQYF
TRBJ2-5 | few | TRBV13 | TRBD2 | TGTGCCAGCAGCTTGGTTCGGGAGGAGTTTGAAGAGACCCAGTACTTC | CASSLVREEFEETQYF
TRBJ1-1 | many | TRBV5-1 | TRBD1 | TGCGCCAGCAGCTTGGGGGACAGGGATAACACTGAAGCTTTCTTT | CASSLGDRDNTEAFF
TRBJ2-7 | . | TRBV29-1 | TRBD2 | TGCAGCGTGCGGGTGACTAGCGGGAGAGGCGAGCAGTACTTC | CSVRVTSGRGEQYF
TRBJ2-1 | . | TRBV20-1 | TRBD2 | TGCAGTGCTAGGGCCGGGACTAGCAATGAGCAGTTCTTC | CSARAGTSNEQFF
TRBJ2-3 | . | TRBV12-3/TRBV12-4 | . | TGTGCCAGCAGTTTATACATCAGCGGGAGCGAGGGGGCGGGAGATACGCAGTATTTT | CASSLYISGSEGAGDTQYF
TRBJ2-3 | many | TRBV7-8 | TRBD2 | TGTGCCAGCAGCTCTTACCCGACTAGCGGGAGATTAGATACGCAGTATTTT | CASSSYPTSGRLDTQYF
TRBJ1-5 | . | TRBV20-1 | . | TGCAGTGCTAGATTGGGGGGGACTCAGCCCCAGCATTTT | CSARLGGTQPQHF
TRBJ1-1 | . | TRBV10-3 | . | TGTGCCATCAGCCCGGACAATGTTGTGAACACTGAAGCTTTCTTT | CAISPDNVVNTEAFF
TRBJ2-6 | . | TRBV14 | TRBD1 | TGTGCCAGCAGCCCATACCAGGGGGTTATCTCTGGGGCCAACGTCCTGACTTTC | CASSPYQGVISGANVLTF
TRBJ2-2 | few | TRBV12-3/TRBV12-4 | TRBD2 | TGTGCCAGCTGGAGCGGGAGAACAAACGGGGAGCTGTTTTTT | CASWSGRTNGELFF